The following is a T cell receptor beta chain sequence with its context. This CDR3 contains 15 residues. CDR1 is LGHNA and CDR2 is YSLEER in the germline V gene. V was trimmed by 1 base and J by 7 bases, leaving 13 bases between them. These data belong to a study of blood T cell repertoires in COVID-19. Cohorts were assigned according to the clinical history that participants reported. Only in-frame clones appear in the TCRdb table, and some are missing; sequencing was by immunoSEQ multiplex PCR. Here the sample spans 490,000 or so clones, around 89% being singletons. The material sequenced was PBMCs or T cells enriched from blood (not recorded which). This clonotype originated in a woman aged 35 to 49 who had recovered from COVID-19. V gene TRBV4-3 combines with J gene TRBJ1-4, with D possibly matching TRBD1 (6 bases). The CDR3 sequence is CASSQVPSGVEKLFF. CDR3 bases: TGCGCCAGCAGCCAAGTACCTTCAGGGGTTGAAAAACTGTTTTTT.